The T cell receptor (beta chain) described here comes from a study of T cell responses to AZD1222 COVID-19 vaccine. This clone was counted only a few times. The target antigen is unknown. Profiling relied on immunoSEQ multiplex PCR, and the TCRdb table lists in-frame clones only, not all of them. Of tens of thousands of clones listed, about 90% were seen once; the top ten hold around 4.9%. Germline values: CDR1 LGHNA, CDR2 YNFKEQ. Trimming took 4 bases from V and 3 from J; bases not matched to a gene: 1. This CDR3 is 14 amino acids long. Study conclusions and caveats: At 160-218 and 743-854, vaccine-associated CD4 TCRs were dominant, and they spanned spike.

This sequence was found in an adult in good health. The material was peripheral blood, obtained on day 0 of AZD1222 vaccination. This chain links TRBV4-2 with TRBJ1-4; TRBD1 matches at 8 bases. The CDR3 sequence: CASSRTGSNEKLFF. CDR3 nucleotide sequence: TGTGCCAGCAGCCGGACAGGGTCTAATGAAAAACTGTTTTTT.